This TCR beta chain was captured by sequencing in a study of cytomegalovirus exposure and HLA in healthy donors. Study-wide points: Analyzed later, most CMV-associated TCR beta chains appeared HLA-restricted.

Germline lookup yields CDR1 SGHNT and CDR2 YYREEE (reference sequence). The V and J ends lost 3 bases and 0 bases, in that order; junction bases with no gene match: 11. This CDR3 has 17 residues. This clone was counted only a few times. Its antigen is as yet unknown. PCR primers comprised 60 Vbeta and 13 Jbeta primers. Sequenced by immunoSEQ multiplex PCR; TCRdb stores in-frame clones only, minus some. The sample includes about 45,000 clones, approximately 72% of them seen just once. The source material was PBMCs. The source of this sequence is a woman under 40 in good health and CMV-seronegative. The chain recombines TRBV5-4 with TRBJ2-5; 7 bases map to TRBD2. The CDR3 sequence is CASSSGGSGGYQETQYF. CDR3 nucleotides: TGTGCCAGCAGCTCGGGGGGTAGCGGAGGGTACCAAGAGACCCAGTACTTC.